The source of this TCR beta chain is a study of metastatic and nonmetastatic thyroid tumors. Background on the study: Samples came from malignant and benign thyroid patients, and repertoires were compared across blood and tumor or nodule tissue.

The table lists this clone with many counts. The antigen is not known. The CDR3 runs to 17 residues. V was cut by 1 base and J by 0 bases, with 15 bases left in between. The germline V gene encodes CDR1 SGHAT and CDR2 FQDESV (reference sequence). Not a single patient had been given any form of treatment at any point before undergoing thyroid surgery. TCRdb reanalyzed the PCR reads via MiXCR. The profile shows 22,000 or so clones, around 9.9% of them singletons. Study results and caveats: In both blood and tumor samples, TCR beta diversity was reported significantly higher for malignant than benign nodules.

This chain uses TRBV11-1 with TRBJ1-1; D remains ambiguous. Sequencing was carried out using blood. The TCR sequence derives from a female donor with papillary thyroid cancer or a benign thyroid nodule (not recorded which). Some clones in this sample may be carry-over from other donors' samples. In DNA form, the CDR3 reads TGTGCCAGCAGCTTAGGAGGTTCGGGCCGCATGAACACTGAAGCTTTCTTT. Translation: CASSLGGSGRMNTEAFF.